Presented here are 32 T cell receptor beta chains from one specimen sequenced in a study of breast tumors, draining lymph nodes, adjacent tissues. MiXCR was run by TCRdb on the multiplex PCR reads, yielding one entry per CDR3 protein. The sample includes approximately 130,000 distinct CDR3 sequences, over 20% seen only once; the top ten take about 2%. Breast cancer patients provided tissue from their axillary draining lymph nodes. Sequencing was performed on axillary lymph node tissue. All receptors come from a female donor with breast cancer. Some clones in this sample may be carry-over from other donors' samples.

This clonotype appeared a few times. The CDR3 DNA reads TGTGCCAGCAGGCCTAGGGGCCAAAGGGCCGGGGAGCTGTTTTTT. Residues: CASRPRGQRAGELFF. V and J are TRBV28 and TRBJ2-2; possible D gene TRBD1, 5 bases. V was clipped by 6 bases and J by 6 bases, with 17 bases between them. From germline, CDR1 is MDHEN and CDR2 SYDVKM. The CDR3 is made up of 15 amino acids. Together with reference TRBV28 and TRBJ2-2, the CDR3 gives the full variable domain: DVKVTQSSRYLVKRTGEKVFLECVQDMDHENMFWYRQDPGLGLRLIYFSYDVKMKEKGDIPEGYSVSREKKERFSLILESASTNQTSMYLCASRPRGQRAGELFFGEGSRLTVL.

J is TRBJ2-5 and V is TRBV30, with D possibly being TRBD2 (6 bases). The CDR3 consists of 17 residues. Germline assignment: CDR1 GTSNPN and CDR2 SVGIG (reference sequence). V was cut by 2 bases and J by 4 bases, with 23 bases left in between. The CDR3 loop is CAWSPPTSMEVGETQYF. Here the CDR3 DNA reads TGTGCCTGGAGTCCCCCCACTAGCATGGAGGTCGGAGAGACCCAGTACTTC.

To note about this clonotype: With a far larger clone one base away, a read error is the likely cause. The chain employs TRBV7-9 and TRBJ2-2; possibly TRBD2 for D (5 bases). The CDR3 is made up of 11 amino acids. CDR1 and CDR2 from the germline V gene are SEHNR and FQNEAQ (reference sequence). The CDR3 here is CASSPSGELSF. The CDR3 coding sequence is TGTGCCAGCAGCCCTTCCGGGGAGCTGTCTTTT.

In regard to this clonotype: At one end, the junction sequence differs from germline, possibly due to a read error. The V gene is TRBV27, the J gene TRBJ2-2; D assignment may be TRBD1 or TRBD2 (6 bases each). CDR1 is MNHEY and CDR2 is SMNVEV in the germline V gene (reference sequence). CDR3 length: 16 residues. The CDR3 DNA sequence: TGTGCCAGCAGTTTATCCGGCAGGGGAGGAGCCGGGGAGTTGTTTTTT. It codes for CASSLSGRGGAGELFF.

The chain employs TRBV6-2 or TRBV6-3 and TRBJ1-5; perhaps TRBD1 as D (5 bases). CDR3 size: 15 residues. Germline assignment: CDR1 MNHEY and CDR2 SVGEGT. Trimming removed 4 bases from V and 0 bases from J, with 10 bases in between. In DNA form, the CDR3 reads TGTGCCAGCAGTTCGGGACCATATAGCAATCAGCCCCAGCATTTT. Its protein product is CASSSGPYSNQPQHF.

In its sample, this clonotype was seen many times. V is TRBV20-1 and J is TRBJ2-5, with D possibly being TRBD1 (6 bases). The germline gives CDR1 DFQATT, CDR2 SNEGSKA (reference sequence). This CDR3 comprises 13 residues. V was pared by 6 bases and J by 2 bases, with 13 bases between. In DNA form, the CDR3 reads TGCAGTGCGGGGGCTTTAGCGCAAGAGACCCAGTACTTC. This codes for CSAGALAQETQYF.

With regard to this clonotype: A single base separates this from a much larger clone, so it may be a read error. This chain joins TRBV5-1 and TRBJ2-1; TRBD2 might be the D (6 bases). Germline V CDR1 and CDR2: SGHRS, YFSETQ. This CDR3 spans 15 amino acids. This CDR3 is CAGSLVGGANNEQFF. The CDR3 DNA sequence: TGCGCCGGCAGCTTGGTTGGCGGGGCAAACAATGAGCAGTTCTTC.

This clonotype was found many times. The CDR3 is CASSIDVYLKNRDGYTF. The CDR3 DNA follows: TGTGCCAGTAGTATAGACGTGTACCTAAAAAATCGGGATGGCTACACCTTC. The chain has TRBV19 and TRBJ1-2, with D uncertain. The V and J ends lost 0 bases and 6 bases respectively, with 20 bases between them. Per the germline V gene, CDR1 is LNHDA and CDR2 is SQIVND (reference sequence). This CDR3 is built from 17 residues.

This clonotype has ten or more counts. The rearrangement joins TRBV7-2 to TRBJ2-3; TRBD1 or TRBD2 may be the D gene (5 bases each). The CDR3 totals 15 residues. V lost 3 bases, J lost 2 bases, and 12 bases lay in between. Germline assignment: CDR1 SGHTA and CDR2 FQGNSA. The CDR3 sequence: CASSLRGALTDTQYF. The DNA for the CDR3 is TGTGCCAGCAGCTTGAGGGGAGCCCTCACAGATACGCAGTATTTT.

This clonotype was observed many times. CDR3 protein: CASSFGGSIGTDTQYF. CDR3 bases: TGCGCCAGCAGCTTTGGGGGGAGTATAGGCACAGATACGCAGTATTTT. The gene calls are TRBV5-1 and TRBJ2-3, with D possibly being TRBD2 (6 bases). Trimming took 2 bases from V and 1 from J, leaving 14 bases between them. The CDR3 covers 16 residues. CDR1 is SGHRS, CDR2 YFSETQ, per germline.

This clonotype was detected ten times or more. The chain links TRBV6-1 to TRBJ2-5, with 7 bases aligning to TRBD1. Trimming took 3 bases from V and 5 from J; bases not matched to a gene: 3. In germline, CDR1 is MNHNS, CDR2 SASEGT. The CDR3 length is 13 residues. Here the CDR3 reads CASSDYRGETQYF. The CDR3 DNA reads TGTGCCAGCAGTGACTACAGGGGCGAGACCCAGTACTTC.

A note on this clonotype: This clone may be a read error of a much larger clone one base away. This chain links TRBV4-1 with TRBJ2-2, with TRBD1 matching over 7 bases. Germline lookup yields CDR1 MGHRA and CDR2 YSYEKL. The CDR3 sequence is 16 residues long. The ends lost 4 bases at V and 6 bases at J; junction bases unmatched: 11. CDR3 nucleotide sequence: TGCGCCAGCAGCCGAACTACAGGGGTCGGGTCCGGGGAGCTGTTTTTT. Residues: CASSRTTGVGSGELFF.

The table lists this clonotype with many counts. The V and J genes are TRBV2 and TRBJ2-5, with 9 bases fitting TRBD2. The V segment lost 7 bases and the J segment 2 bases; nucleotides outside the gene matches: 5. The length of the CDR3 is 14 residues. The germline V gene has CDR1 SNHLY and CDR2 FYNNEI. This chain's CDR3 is CASTATSGQETQYF. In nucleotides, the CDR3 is TGTGCCAGCACCGCGACTAGCGGACAAGAGACCCAGTACTTC. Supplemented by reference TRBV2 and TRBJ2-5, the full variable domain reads EPEVTQTPSHQVTQMGQEVILRCVPISNHLYFYWYRQILGQKVEFLVSFYNNEISEKSEIFDDQFSVERPDGSNFTLKIRSTKLEDSAMYFCASTATSGQETQYFGPGTRLLVL.

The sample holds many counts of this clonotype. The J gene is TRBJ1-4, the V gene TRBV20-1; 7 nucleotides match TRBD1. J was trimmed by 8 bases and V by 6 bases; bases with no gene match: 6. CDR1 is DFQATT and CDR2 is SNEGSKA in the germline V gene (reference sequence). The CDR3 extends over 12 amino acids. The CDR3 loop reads CSARQGLEKLFF. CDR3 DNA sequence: TGCAGTGCCCGACAGGGACTAGAAAAACTGTTTTTT.

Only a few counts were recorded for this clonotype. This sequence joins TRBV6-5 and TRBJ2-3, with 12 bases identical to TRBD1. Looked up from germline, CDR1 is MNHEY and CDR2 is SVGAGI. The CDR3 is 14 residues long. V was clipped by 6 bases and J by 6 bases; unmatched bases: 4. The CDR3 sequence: CASRRDRGPDTQYF. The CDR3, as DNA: TGTGCCAGCAGGCGGGACAGGGGGCCTGATACGCAGTATTTT.

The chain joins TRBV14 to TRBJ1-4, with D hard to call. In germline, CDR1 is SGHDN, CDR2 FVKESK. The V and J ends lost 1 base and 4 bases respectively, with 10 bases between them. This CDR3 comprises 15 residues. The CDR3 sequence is CASSQVGILNEKLFF. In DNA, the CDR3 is TGTGCCAGCAGCCAAGTGGGGATCCTTAATGAAAAACTGTTTTTT. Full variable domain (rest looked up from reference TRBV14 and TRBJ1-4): EAGVTQFPSHSVIEKGQTVTLRCDPISGHDNLYWYRRVMGKEIKFLLHFVKESKQDESGMPNNRFLAERTGGTYSTLKVQPAELEDSGVYFCASSQVGILNEKLFFGSGTQLSVL.

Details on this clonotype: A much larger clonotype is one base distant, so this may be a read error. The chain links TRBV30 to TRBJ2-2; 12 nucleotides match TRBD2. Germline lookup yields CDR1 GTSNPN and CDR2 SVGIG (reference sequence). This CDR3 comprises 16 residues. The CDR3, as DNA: TGTGCCAGGAGGGGGGCTAGCGGGAGGGCCTCCGGGGAGCTGTTTTTT. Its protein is CARRGASGRASGELFF.

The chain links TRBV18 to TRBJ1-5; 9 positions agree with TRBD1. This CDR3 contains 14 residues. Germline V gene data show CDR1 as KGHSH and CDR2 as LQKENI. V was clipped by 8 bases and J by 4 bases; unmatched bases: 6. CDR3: CASPQGAGNQPQHF. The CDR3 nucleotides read TGTGCCAGCCCACAGGGGGCTGGGAATCAGCCCCAGCATTTT.

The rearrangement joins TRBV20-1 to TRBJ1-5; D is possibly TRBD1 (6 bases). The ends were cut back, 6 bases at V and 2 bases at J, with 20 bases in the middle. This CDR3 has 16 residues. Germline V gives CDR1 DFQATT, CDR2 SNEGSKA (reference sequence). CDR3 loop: CSAPMKGGLGNQPQHF. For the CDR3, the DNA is TGCAGTGCCCCAATGAAAGGGGGGCTGGGCAATCAGCCCCAGCATTTT.

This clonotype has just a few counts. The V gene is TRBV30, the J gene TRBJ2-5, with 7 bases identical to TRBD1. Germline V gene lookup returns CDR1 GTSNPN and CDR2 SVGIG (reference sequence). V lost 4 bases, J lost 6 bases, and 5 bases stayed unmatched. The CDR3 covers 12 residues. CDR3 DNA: TGTGCCTGGATAGGGGACAGTCAGACCCAGTACTTC. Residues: CAWIGDSQTQYF.

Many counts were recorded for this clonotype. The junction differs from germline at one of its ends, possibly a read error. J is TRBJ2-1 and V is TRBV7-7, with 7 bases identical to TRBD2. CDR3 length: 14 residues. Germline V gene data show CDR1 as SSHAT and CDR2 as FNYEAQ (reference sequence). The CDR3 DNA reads TGTGCTAGCAGCTCTGGGGCGGGAGTAAGAGAGCAGTTCTTC. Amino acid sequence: CASSSGAGVREQFF.

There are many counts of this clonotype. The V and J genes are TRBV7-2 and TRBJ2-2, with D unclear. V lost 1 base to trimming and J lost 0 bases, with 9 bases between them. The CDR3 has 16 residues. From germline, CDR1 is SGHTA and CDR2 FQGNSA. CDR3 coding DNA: TGTGCCAGCAGCTTAGTAGGCAATACGAACACCGGGGAGCTGTTTTTT. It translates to CASSLVGNTNTGELFF. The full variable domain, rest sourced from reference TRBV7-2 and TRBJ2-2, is GAGVSQSPSNKVTEKGKDVELRCDPISGHTALYWYRQSLGQGLEFLIYFQGNSAPDKSGLPSDRFSAERTGGSVSTLTIQRTQQEDSAVYLCASSLVGNTNTGELFFGEGSRLTVL.

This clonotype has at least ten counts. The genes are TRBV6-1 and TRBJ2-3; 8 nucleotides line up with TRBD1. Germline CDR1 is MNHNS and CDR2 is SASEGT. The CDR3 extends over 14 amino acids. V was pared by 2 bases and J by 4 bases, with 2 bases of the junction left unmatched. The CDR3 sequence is CASSETGGADTQYF. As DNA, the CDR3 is TGTGCCAGCAGTGAAACAGGGGGTGCAGATACGCAGTATTTT.

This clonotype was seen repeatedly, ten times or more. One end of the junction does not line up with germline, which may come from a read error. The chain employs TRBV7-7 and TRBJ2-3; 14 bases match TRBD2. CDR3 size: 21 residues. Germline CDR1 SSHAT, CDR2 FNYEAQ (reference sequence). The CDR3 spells CASSFFPWTSGRTISTDTQYF. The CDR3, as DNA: TGTGCTAGCAGCTTCTTCCCGTGGACTAGCGGGAGGACTATCAGCACAGATACGCAGTATTTT.

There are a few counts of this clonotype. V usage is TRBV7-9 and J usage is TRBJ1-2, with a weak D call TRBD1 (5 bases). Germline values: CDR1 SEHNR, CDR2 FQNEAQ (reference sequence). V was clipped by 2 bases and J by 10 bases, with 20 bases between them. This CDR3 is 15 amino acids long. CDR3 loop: CASSLWGEGIVDYTF. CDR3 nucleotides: TGTGCCAGCAGCTTATGGGGAGAGGGGATTGTTGACTACACCTTC.

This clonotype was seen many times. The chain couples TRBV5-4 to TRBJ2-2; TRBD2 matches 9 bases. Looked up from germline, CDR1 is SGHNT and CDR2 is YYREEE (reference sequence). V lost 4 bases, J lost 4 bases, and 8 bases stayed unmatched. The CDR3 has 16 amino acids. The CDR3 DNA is TGTGCCAGCAGCCGTATTAGCGGGAGCAGCACCGGGGAGCTGTTTTTT. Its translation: CASSRISGSSTGELFF.

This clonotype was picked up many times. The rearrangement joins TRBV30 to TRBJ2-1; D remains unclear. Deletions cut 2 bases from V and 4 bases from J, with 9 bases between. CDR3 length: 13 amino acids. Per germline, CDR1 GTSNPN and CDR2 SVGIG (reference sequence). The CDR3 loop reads CAWSWEGYNEQFF. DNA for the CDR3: TGTGCCTGGAGTTGGGAAGGATACAATGAGCAGTTCTTC.

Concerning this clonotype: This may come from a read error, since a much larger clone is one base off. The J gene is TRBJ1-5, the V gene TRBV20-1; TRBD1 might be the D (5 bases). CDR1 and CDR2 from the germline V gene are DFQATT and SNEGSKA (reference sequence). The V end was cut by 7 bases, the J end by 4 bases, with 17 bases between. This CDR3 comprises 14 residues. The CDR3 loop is CSVTAGRVNQPQHF. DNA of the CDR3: TGCAGTGTTACTGCGGGGCGGGTAAATCAGCCCCAGCATTTT.

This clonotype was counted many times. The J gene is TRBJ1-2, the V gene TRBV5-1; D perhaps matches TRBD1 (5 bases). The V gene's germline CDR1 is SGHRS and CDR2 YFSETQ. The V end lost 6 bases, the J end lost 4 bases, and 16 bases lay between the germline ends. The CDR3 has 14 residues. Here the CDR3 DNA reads TGCGCCAGCACTCCGGGGCCGGGCGGCTATGGCTACACCTTC. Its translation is CASTPGPGGYGYTF.

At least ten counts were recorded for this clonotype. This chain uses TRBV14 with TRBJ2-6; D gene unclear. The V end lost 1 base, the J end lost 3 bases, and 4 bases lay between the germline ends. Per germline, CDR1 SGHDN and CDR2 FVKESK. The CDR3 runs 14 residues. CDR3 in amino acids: CASSQVGGANVLTF. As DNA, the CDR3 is TGTGCCAGCAGCCAAGTAGGTGGGGCCAACGTCCTGACTTTC.

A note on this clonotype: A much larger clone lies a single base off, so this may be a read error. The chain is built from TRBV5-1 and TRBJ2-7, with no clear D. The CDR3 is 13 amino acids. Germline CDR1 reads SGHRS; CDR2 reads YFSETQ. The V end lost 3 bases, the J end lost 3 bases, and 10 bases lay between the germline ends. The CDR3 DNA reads TGCGCCAGCAGCTCGGGCCAGGTCTACGAGCAGTACTTC. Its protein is CASSSGQVYEQYF.

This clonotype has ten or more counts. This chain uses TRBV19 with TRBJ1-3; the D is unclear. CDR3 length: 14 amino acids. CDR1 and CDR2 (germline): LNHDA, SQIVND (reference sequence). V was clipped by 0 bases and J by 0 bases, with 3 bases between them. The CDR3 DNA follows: TGTGCCAGTAGTATAGAGGACTCTGGAAACACCATATATTTT. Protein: CASSIEDSGNTIYF.